These 29 T cell receptor beta chains were all obtained from the same sample, sequenced in a study of PD-1 blockade in classical Hodgkin lymphoma. This table comes from immunoSEQ multiplex PCR, and its TCRdb copy is limited to in-frame clones, with some not included. The sample includes approximately 30,000 clones, 80% of them seen just once. Time point of the sample: cycle 4 day 1 (C4D1), after 6 weeks of nivolumab. No patient escaped relapse after autologous stem cell transplantation, and brentuximab vedotin exposure varied. The specimen comprised peripheral blood mononuclear cells (PBMCs), sampled before the fourth cycle of nivolumab. These receptors all stem from a human donor with classical Hodgkin lymphoma.

J is TRBJ2-7 and V is TRBV5-1; maybe TRBD2 (5 bases). This CDR3 contains 14 residues. Germline V gene data show CDR1 as SGHRS and CDR2 as YFSETQ. Trimming pared 4 bases from V and 2 bases from J, leaving 13 bases between. As DNA, the CDR3 is TGCGCCAGCAGCCTCAGCGGAAATCCCTACGAGCAGTACTTC. Translating gives CASSLSGNPYEQYF.

The gene calls are TRBV6-1 and TRBJ2-2; either TRBD1 or TRBD2 may fit D (6 bases each). Germline V lookup: CDR1 MNHNS, CDR2 SASEGT. Deletions cut 5 bases from V and 10 bases from J, with 14 bases between. This CDR3 contains 13 residues. The CDR3 loop is CASSPGARAELFF. Written as DNA, the CDR3 is TGTGCCAGCAGTCCGGGGGCTCGAGCGGAGCTGTTTTTT.

The gene calls are TRBV5-1 and TRBJ2-1; TRBD2 matches 11 bases. From germline, CDR1 is SGHRS and CDR2 YFSETQ. The CDR3 length is 15 residues. V trimming: 5 bases; J trimming: 5 bases; junction bases outside the gene matches: 6. Here the CDR3 reads CASSDGTSGHNEQFF. CDR3 DNA: TGCGCCAGCAGTGACGGGACTAGCGGACACAATGAGCAGTTCTTC.

The rearrangement links TRBV28 to TRBJ2-3; 7 bases agree with TRBD1. J lost 9 bases, V lost 5 bases, and 14 bases had no gene match. This CDR3 is 15 amino acids long. Germline loops: CDR1 MDHEN, CDR2 SYDVKM. Here the CDR3 reads CASSGPGTEVGTQYF. CDR3 nucleotides: TGTGCCAGCAGTGGACCCGGGACAGAGGTTGGAACGCAGTATTTT.

This clone came up a few times. This chain joins TRBV15 and TRBJ1-5; TRBD1 aligns across 11 bases. CDR3 length equals 17 residues. The germline V gene encodes CDR1 LNHNV and CDR2 YYDKDF (reference sequence). V gave up 1 base and J gave up 6 bases; unmatched junction bases: 8. The CDR3 spells CATSRVVGTGGVQPQHF. The DNA for the CDR3 is TGTGCCACCAGCAGAGTAGTGGGGACAGGGGGGGTTCAGCCCCAGCATTTT.

The chain carries TRBV6-4 and TRBJ2-3; perhaps TRBD2 as D (6 bases). This CDR3 comprises 14 residues. V was shortened by 0 bases and J by 4 bases, with 8 bases between the two germline ends. The germline V gene encodes CDR1 MRHNA and CDR2 SNTAGT. CDR3 in amino acids: CASSDSGGSDTQYF. In nucleotides, the CDR3 is TGTGCCAGCAGTGACTCGGGAGGCTCAGATACGCAGTATTTT.

This clone was seen only once. V gene TRBV7-2 combines with J gene TRBJ1-1, with a tentative D call TRBD1 (5 bases). The germline V gene has CDR1 SGHTA and CDR2 FQGNSA. The CDR3 is made up of 13 amino acids. The V end lost 4 bases, the J end lost 1 base, and 7 bases lay between the germline ends. The CDR3 bases are TGTGCCAGCAGCTCGCAGGGGAACACTGAAGCTTTCTTT. It specifies CASSSQGNTEAFF.

V gene TRBV5-1 combines with J gene TRBJ1-3, with no clear D. CDR1 and CDR2 from the germline V gene are SGHRS and YFSETQ. The CDR3 is 16 residues long. V was clipped by 0 bases and J by 0 bases, with 10 bases between them. CDR3 nucleotide sequence: TGCGCCAGCAGCTTGGCAGTCGGTAGCTCTGGAAACACCATATATTTT. The encoded protein is CASSLAVGSSGNTIYF. Full variable domain (missing parts from reference TRBV5-1 and TRBJ1-3): KAGVTQTPRYLIKTRGQQVTLSCSPISGHRSVSWYQQTPGQGLQFLFEYFSETQRNKGNFPGRFSGRQFSNSRSEMNVSTLELGDSALYLCASSLAVGSSGNTIYFGEGSWLTVV.

This clone was detected a few times. The V call is TRBV5-1, the J call TRBJ1-1, with D possibly being TRBD1 (6 bases). This CDR3 comprises 15 residues. V shed 4 bases and J shed 0 bases, with 13 bases lying between them. Germline lookup yields CDR1 SGHRS and CDR2 YFSETQ. This chain's CDR3 is CASSGGRTVNTEAFF. DNA for the CDR3: TGCGCCAGCAGCGGAGGTCGGACAGTGAACACTGAAGCTTTCTTT.

The V gene is TRBV10-3, the J gene TRBJ2-1; 10 nucleotides align to TRBD2. Germline V gene sequence: CDR1 ENHRY, CDR2 SYGVKD. There are 20 residues in the CDR3. Trimming cost V 4 bases and J 0 bases; bases outside gene matches: 15. The CDR3 loop reads CAISGLTASGSRSSYNEQFF. In DNA form, the CDR3 reads TGTGCCATCAGTGGTTTGACGGCTAGCGGGAGTAGGAGCTCCTACAATGAGCAGTTCTTC.

This chain joins TRBV27 and TRBJ2-7; D is tentatively TRBD1 or TRBD2 (5 bases each). CDR1 MNHEY and CDR2 SMNVEV come from the germline V gene (reference sequence). This CDR3 is 14 amino acids long. The V end lost 6 bases, the J end lost 6 bases, and 18 bases lay between the germline ends. For the CDR3, the DNA is TGTGCCAGCAGCCACAGGACTGACGGAGGCGAGCAGTACTTC. Its protein product is CASSHRTDGGEQYF.

This clone showed up just once. The gene calls are TRBV2 and TRBJ1-2, with TRBD1 matching 11 bases. Germline V lookup: CDR1 SNHLY, CDR2 FYNNEI. This CDR3 comprises 16 residues. The V segment lost 1 base and the J segment 8 bases; nucleotides outside the gene matches: 9. DNA of the CDR3: TGTGCCAGCAGTGAAGGCAGGACAGGGGGCACCCGCGGCTACACCTTC. Amino acids: CASSEGRTGGTRGYTF. Using reference TRBV2 and TRBJ1-2 for the parts outside the CDR3, the full variable domain is EPEVTQTPSHQVTQMGQEVILRCVPISNHLYFYWYRQILGQKVEFLVSFYNNEISEKSEIFDDQFSVERPDGSNFTLKIRSTKLEDSAMYFCASSEGRTGGTRGYTFGSGTRLTVV.

V and J are TRBV10-3 and TRBJ2-7; D is perhaps TRBD1 (5 bases). Germline V gene lookup returns CDR1 ENHRY and CDR2 SYGVKD. The CDR3 consists of 12 residues. V lost 4 bases and J lost 6, with 10 bases in between. CDR3 sequence (DNA): TGTGCCATCAGTGGCACAGGTCTCGAGCAGTACTTC. Translating it yields CAISGTGLEQYF.

This sequence joins TRBV19 and TRBJ2-2; D uncertain. Germline V gene data show CDR1 as LNHDA and CDR2 as SQIVND (reference sequence). The CDR3 totals 13 residues. Trimming removed 3 bases at V and 1 base at J, with 3 bases between. The CDR3 nucleotides read TGTGCCAGTAGTATCCAGAACACCGGGGAGCTGTTTTTT. Amino acids: CASSIQNTGELFF.

The gene calls are TRBV19 and TRBJ2-3; D not resolved. CDR1 and CDR2 from the germline V gene are LNHDA and SQIVND (reference sequence). The CDR3 contains 14 residues. V lost 3 bases, J lost 2 bases, and 9 bases lay in between. CDR3 loop: CASSIGVSTDTQYF. The CDR3 DNA reads as TGTGCCAGTAGTATTGGCGTTTCCACAGATACGCAGTATTTT.

The rearrangement uses TRBV6-1 and TRBJ2-1; 13 bases are shared with TRBD2. Unmatched junction bases numbered 6, after V lost 2 bases and J lost 8 bases. This CDR3 region has 16 residues. Germline-derived CDR1 and CDR2 are MNHNS and SASEGT. Written as DNA, the CDR3 is TGTGCCAGCAGTGAATGGGGGACTAGCGGGAATTATGAGCAGTTCTTC. It is translated as CASSEWGTSGNYEQFF.

This clone appeared a few times. V usage is TRBV11-2 and J usage is TRBJ2-1; D is unresolved. Per the germline V gene, CDR1 is SGHAT and CDR2 is FQNNGV. The CDR3 sequence is 13 residues long. V lost 3 bases to trimming and J lost 9 bases, with 12 bases between them. The CDR3 DNA follows: TGTGCCAGCAGCTTTGACGGAATGGGTGAGCAGTTCTTC. Its translation: CASSFDGMGEQFF.

The V and J genes are TRBV7-2 and TRBJ2-2; D remains ambiguous. The germline V gene encodes CDR1 SGHTA and CDR2 FQGNSA. The CDR3 loop spans 13 amino acids. Trimming removed 5 bases from V and 4 bases from J, with 8 bases in between. CDR3 sequence reads: CASSASPTGELFF. The CDR3 DNA reads TGTGCCAGCAGCGCCTCCCCCACCGGGGAGCTGTTTTTT.

V gene TRBV10-3 combines with J gene TRBJ2-2; TRBD2 might be the D (6 bases). From germline, CDR1 is ENHRY and CDR2 SYGVKD. The CDR3 is made up of 16 amino acids. V gave up 0 bases and J gave up 5 bases, with 13 bases separating them. The CDR3 is CAISESWRGETGELFF. The CDR3 DNA sequence: TGTGCCATCAGTGAGTCGTGGAGGGGAGAGACCGGGGAGCTGTTTTTT.

This clone has only one observation. The rearrangement links TRBV6-1 to TRBJ2-5; 7 positions agree with TRBD1. J lost 5 bases, V lost 5 bases, and 11 bases had no gene match. The germline V gene encodes CDR1 MNHNS and CDR2 SASEGT. The CDR3 consists of 15 residues. CDR3 nucleotide sequence: TGTGCCAGCAGTCTCCGGAAAGGGGGCTTCGAGACCCAGTACTTC. This translates into CASSLRKGGFETQYF.

V and J are TRBV10-3 and TRBJ1-2, with D perhaps matching TRBD1 (6 bases). Germline CDR1 reads ENHRY; CDR2 reads SYGVKD. The length of the CDR3 is 11 residues. Between the trimmed V and J ends, which lost 7 bases and 6 bases, there was a span of 9 bases. Here the CDR3 reads CAITAGDGYTF. The DNA of the CDR3 is TGTGCCATCACGGCAGGGGATGGCTACACCTTC.

Comment on this clone: Additional DNA sequences in this sample encode the identical CDR3. This chain connects TRBV5-1 to TRBJ2-3; 9 positions match TRBD2. V lost 0 bases to trimming and J lost 4 bases; unmatched junction nucleotides: 6. Germline V gene lookup returns CDR1 SGHRS and CDR2 YFSETQ. The CDR3 covers 16 residues. In DNA, the CDR3 is TGCGCCAGCAGCTTGGATGCGGGAGGGCCCGCAGATACGCAGTATTTT. Protein product: CASSLDAGGPADTQYF. The full variable domain, in which reference TRBV5-1 and TRBJ2-3 provide the parts outside the CDR3, is KAGVTQTPRYLIKTRGQQVTLSCSPISGHRSVSWYQQTPGQGLQFLFEYFSETQRNKGNFPGRFSGRQFSNSRSEMNVSTLELGDSALYLCASSLDAGGPADTQYFGPGTRLTVL.

The chain is built from TRBV4-1 and TRBJ2-5; 10 nucleotides match TRBD1. With V trimmed by 0 bases and J by 5 bases, 3 bases remained unmatched. CDR1 MGHRA and CDR2 YSYEKL come from the germline V gene. The length of the CDR3 is 15 residues. CDR3 DNA sequence: TGCGCCAGCAGCCAAGAAGGGACAGGGGTCGAGACCCAGTACTTC. Its protein is CASSQEGTGVETQYF.

The chain employs TRBV5-1 and TRBJ1-1, with 8 bases matching TRBD1. V shed 0 bases, J shed 4 bases, and the junction held 2 bases outside the gene matches. The CDR3 sequence is 14 residues long. Germline values: CDR1 SGHRS, CDR2 YFSETQ. CDR3 coding DNA: TGCGCCAGCAGCTTGGACGGACAGGGCACTGAAGCTTTCTTT. Residues: CASSLDGQGTEAFF.

The chain has TRBV6-5 and TRBJ1-1, with 8 bases aligning to TRBD1. This CDR3 comprises 15 residues. The junction had 7 bases not matched to a gene; V was cut back by 4 bases and J by 3 bases. In germline, CDR1 is MNHEY, CDR2 SVGAGI. This CDR3 is CASSFGQGRDTEAFF. Written as DNA, the CDR3 is TGTGCCAGCAGTTTCGGACAGGGACGAGACACTGAAGCTTTCTTT.

The chain is built from TRBV28 and TRBJ1-3, with 7 bases that match TRBD1. The CDR3 totals 16 residues. Germline values: CDR1 MDHEN, CDR2 SYDVKM. V gave up 5 bases and J gave up 2 bases; unmatched junction bases: 9. The CDR3 region has the DNA TGTGCCAGCAGTCGTGGACAGGACCTTACTGGAAACACCATATATTTT. Its translation: CASSRGQDLTGNTIYF. The whole variable domain, remainder taken from reference TRBV28 and TRBJ1-3, is DVKVTQSSRYLVKRTGEKVFLECVQDMDHENMFWYRQDPGLGLRLIYFSYDVKMKEKGDIPEGYSVSREKKERFSLILESASTNQTSMYLCASSRGQDLTGNTIYFGEGSWLTVV.

The chain links TRBV7-9 to TRBJ2-3, with D perhaps matching TRBD1 or TRBD2 (6 bases each). Germline-derived CDR1 and CDR2 are SEHNR and FQNEAQ (reference sequence). V was pared by 5 bases and J by 2 bases, with 26 bases between. This CDR3 is 19 amino acids long. CDR3 residues: CASSPITKGGLLTTDTQYF. The CDR3 DNA reads TGTGCCAGCAGCCCTATCACGAAGGGGGGACTCCTCACCACAGATACGCAGTATTTT. Drawing the rest from reference TRBV7-9 and TRBJ2-3, the complete variable domain is DTGVSQNPRHKITKRGQNVTFRCDPISEHNRLYWYRQTLGQGPEFLTYFQNEAQLEKSRLLSDRFSAERPKGSFSTLEIQRTEQGDSAMYLCASSPITKGGLLTTDTQYFGPGTRLTVL.

The rearrangement joins TRBV10-1 to TRBJ1-1; no reliable D call. Per germline, CDR1 WNHNN and CDR2 SYGVQD (reference sequence). V was pared by 6 bases and J by 1 base, with 6 bases between. The CDR3 is 12 amino acids. CDR3 in amino acids: CASSGSNTEAFF. The DNA for the CDR3 is TGCGCCAGCAGCGGGTCGAACACTGAAGCTTTCTTT.

The chain combines TRBV25-1 with TRBJ2-3; 8 positions agree with TRBD2. The CDR3 has 16 amino acids. V trimming: 1 base; J trimming: 1 base; junction bases outside the gene matches: 4. In germline, CDR1 is MGHDK, CDR2 SYGVNS. This chain's CDR3 is CASSEWKTSGTDTQYF. Written as DNA, the CDR3 is TGTGCCAGCAGTGAATGGAAGACTAGCGGCACAGATACGCAGTATTTT.